The clone carrying this T cell receptor (beta chain) has a handful of counts. Its antigen is as yet unknown. These data come from a study of T cells after yellow fever vaccination. Looking at the study overall: The SMART-Seq v4 Ultra Low Input method served to prepare the low-cell-number fractions. Study results and caveats: Across the CD4 and CD8 compartments, a small share of clonotypes was present in both.

Universal primer sites and UMIs were introduced during 5'RACE template-switching synthesis of TCR cDNA. TCRdb processed the 5' RACE reads anew with MiXCR; each CDR3 protein has one entry. Here the sample spans some 350,000 distinct CDR3 sequences, over 5% being singletons. The sequencing used PBMCs, collected 5 days after the yellow fever booster vaccination. The clonotype originates from a man aged 25-45 years who received the YFV17D yellow fever vaccine.

CDR3 protein: CASSVGGTEVYEQYF. CDR3 bases: TGTGCCAGCAGCGTAGGAGGGACAGAAGTCTACGAGCAGTACTTC. The V and J genes are TRBV9 and TRBJ2-7; TRBD1 aligns across 7 bases. The CDR3 contains 15 residues. Looked up from germline, CDR1 is SGDLS and CDR2 is YYNGEE. J gave up 3 bases and V 0 bases, and 6 bases lay outside the gene matches.